Here is one T cell receptor beta chain with its context. The sample belongs to a study of Ad26.COV2.S vaccination and SARS-CoV-2 variants. Measured with immunoSEQ multiplex PCR; TCRdb has only the in-frame clones, and not every one. The repertoire consists of around 380,000 clones, with approximately 91% occurring once and the leading ten covering approximately 3.7%. The treatment was: some 19 received Ad26.COV2.S at low or high dose, single or two shots; five or six received placebo; per-sample allocation not given. Sampling occurred on day 63 after the first vaccine or placebo injection. Between the trimmed V and J ends, which lost 2 bases and 5 bases, there was a span of 13 bases. Per germline, CDR1 MNHEY and CDR2 SVGAGI. The CDR3 sequence is 14 residues long.

This sample comprised peripheral blood, obtained in a trial of Ad26.COV2.S vaccine versus placebo. V is TRBV6-5 and J is TRBJ2-7; possible D gene TRBD1, 6 bases. The TCR was taken from a person between 18 and 60 years old who received the Ad26.COV2.S COVID-19 vaccine or a placebo. CDR3 in amino acids: CASSYQQGRHEQYF. The DNA for the CDR3 is TGTGCCAGCAGTTACCAGCAGGGGCGTCACGAGCAGTACTTC.